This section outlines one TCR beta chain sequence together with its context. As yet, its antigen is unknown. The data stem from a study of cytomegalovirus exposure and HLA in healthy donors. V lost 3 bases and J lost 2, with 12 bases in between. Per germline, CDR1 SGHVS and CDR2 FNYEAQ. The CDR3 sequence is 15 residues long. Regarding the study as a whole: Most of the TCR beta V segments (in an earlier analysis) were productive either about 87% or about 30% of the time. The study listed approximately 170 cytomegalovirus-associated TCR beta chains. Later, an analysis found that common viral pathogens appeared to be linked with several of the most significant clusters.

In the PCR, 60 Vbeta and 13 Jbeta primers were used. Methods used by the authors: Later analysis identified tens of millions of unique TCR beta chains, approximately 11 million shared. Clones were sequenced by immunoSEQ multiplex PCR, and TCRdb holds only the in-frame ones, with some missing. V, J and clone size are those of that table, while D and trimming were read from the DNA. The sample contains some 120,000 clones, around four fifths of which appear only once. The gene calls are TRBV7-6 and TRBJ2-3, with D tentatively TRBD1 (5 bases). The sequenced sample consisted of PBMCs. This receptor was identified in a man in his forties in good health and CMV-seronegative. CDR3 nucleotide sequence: TGTGCCAGCAGCTTCAGTAGGGGCATCACAGATACGCAGTATTTT. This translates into CASSFSRGITDTQYF.